A single sample gave rise to the 8 T cell receptor beta chains below, sequenced in a study of post-analysis software for immune sequencing data. Broader study findings: A handful of TRBV segments were more frequent in patients than controls; TRBV5-6, TRBV5-1 and TRBV20-1 belonged to this group.

For these TCRs, the target antigens are not known. Carried by the TCR beta cDNA libraries were unique molecular identifiers. TCRdb passed the PCR reads through MiXCR, listing each CDR3 protein once. The table includes hundreds of thousands of distinct CDR3 sequences, approximately 60% detected once. The sequenced material came from blood. The receptors originated from a girl between 2 and 10 years old with multiple sclerosis.

The rearrangement links TRBV4-1 to TRBJ2-3; 9 bases fit TRBD2. V gave up 1 base and J gave up 5 bases; unmatched junction bases: 7. The germline gives CDR1 MGHRA, CDR2 YSYEKL. This CDR3 has 16 residues. The CDR3 is CASSQARGLAEDTQYF. The CDR3 DNA reads TGCGCCAGCAGCCAAGCCAGGGGACTAGCCGAAGATACGCAGTATTTT.

The genes are TRBV12-5 and TRBJ2-1; TRBD2 matches at 10 bases. Germline assignment: CDR1 LGHNT and CDR2 FRNRAP. J was trimmed by 6 bases and V by 6 bases; bases with no gene match: 5. The CDR3 runs to 14 residues. The chain's CDR3 is CASGWGLATNEQFF. DNA of the CDR3: TGTGCTAGTGGATGGGGACTAGCGACCAATGAGCAGTTCTTC.

The chain couples TRBV5-1 to TRBJ2-5; D unresolved. V lost 2 bases, J lost 2 bases, and 13 bases lay in between. Germline V gene sequence: CDR1 SGHRS, CDR2 YFSETQ. The CDR3 is 15 amino acids. The DNA for the CDR3 is TGCGCCAGCAGCTTAACCGGGCTATATCAAGAGACCCAGTACTTC. As protein: CASSLTGLYQETQYF.

This clonotype occurred a few times. The CDR3 bases are TGCGCCAGCAGCTTGGGAAAGGGGACTAGCGCCGACAATGAGCAGTTCTTC. Protein sequence: CASSLGKGTSADNEQFF. The V call is TRBV5-1, the J call TRBJ2-1; TRBD2 matches at 10 bases. Trimming cost V 0 bases and J 5 bases; bases outside gene matches: 8. The CDR3 is made up of 17 amino acids. Germline CDR1 SGHRS, CDR2 YFSETQ.

This clonotype was observed a single time. The chain has TRBV5-8 and TRBJ2-3, with TRBD2 matching over 7 bases. The CDR3 is made up of 16 amino acids. Per germline, CDR1 SGHTS and CDR2 YDEGEE. V lost 2 bases, J lost 5 bases, and 11 bases stayed unmatched. This CDR3 reads CASSFSSGLRVDTQYF. Written as DNA, the CDR3 is TGTGCCAGCAGCTTCTCTAGCGGACTGAGGGTAGATACGCAGTATTTT.

The CDR3 protein is CASSLTSGTSGANVLTF. The DNA for the CDR3 is TGCGCCAGCAGCTTGACTAGCGGGACATCTGGGGCCAACGTCCTGACTTTC. This chain joins TRBV5-1 and TRBJ2-6; 10 bases are shared with TRBD2. The V gene end was trimmed by 1 base and the J gene end by 1 base; junction bases not matched to a gene: 2. CDR1 is SGHRS and CDR2 is YFSETQ in the germline V gene. CDR3 length: 17 residues. The entire variable domain, with the rest obtained from reference TRBV5-1 and TRBJ2-6, is as follows: KAGVTQTPRYLIKTRGQQVTLSCSPISGHRSVSWYQQTPGQGLQFLFEYFSETQRNKGNFPGRFSGRQFSNSRSEMNVSTLELGDSALYLCASSLTSGTSGANVLTFGAGSRLTVL.

V usage is TRBV5-1 and J usage is TRBJ1-2, with 9 bases matching TRBD1. The CDR3 extends over 14 amino acids. The V segment lost 0 bases and the J segment 6 bases; nucleotides outside the gene matches: 3. Germline V CDR1 and CDR2: SGHRS, YFSETQ. The CDR3 DNA reads TGCGCCAGCAGCTTGGGGGACAGGGAAAATGGCTACACCTTC. This codes for CASSLGDRENGYTF.

This chain connects TRBV7-2 to TRBJ2-1, with D possibly being TRBD2 (6 bases). V was trimmed by 3 bases and J by 10 bases, leaving 19 bases between them. Germline CDR1 is SGHTA and CDR2 is FQGNSA. The CDR3 is 15 residues long. The CDR3 DNA sequence: TGTGCCAGCAGCTTTCGGCTAGCGAGATCCCTGGAGCAGTTCTTC. It translates to CASSFRLARSLEQFF. The variable domain in full, completed from reference TRBV7-2 and TRBJ2-1, reads GAGVSQSPSNKVTEKGKDVELRCDPISGHTALYWYRQSLGQGLEFLIYFQGNSAPDKSGLPSDRFSAERTGGSVSTLTIQRTQQEDSAVYLCASSFRLARSLEQFFGPGTRLTVL.